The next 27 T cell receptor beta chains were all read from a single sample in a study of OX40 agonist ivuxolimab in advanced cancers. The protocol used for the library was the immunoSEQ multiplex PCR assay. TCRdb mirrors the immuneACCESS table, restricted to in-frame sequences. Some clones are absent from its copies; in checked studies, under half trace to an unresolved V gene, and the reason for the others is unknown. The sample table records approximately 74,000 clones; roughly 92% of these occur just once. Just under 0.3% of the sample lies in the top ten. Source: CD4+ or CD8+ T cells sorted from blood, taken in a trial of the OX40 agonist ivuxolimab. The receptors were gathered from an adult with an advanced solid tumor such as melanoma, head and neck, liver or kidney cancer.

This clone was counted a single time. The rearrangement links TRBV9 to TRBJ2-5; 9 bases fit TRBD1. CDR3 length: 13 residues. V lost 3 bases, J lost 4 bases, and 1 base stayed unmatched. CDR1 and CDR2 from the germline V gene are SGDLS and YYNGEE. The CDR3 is CASSAQGAETQYF. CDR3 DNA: TGTGCCAGCAGCGCACAGGGGGCAGAGACCCAGTACTTC.

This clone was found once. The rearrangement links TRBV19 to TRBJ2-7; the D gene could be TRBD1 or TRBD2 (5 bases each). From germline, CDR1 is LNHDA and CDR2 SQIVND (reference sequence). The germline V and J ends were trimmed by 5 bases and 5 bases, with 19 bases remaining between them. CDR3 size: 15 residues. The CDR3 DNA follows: TGTGCCAGTAGTCCCGGGACGGGCAGGGTTAACGAGCAGTACTTC. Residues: CASSPGTGRVNEQYF.

CDR3 nucleotide sequence: TGTGCCAGCGGCGGGGGTTACACCGGGGAGCTGTTTTTT. It is translated as CASGGGYTGELFF. The V call is TRBV6-1, the J call TRBJ2-2, with TRBD2 matching 7 bases. This CDR3 is 13 amino acids long. Germline CDR1 and CDR2: MNHNS and SASEGT. The V and J ends lost 8 bases and 3 bases, in that order; junction bases with no gene match: 3.

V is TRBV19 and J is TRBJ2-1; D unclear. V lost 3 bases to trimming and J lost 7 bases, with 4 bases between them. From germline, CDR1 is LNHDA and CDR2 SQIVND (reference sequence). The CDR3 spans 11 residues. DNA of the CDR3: TGTGCCAGTAGTATTCAAAATGAGCAGTTCTTC. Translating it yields CASSIQNEQFF.

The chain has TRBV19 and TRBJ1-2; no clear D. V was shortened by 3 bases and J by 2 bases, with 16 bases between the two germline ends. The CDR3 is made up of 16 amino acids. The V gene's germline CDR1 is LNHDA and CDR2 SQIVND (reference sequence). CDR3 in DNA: TGTGCCAGTAGTATTAATATGGCGAATGGAAACTATGGCTACACCTTC. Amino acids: CASSINMANGNYGYTF. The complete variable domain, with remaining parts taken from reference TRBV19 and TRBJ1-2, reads DGGITQSPKYLFRKEGQNVTLSCEQNLNHDAMYWYRQDPGQGLRLIYYSQIVNDFQKGDIAEGYSVSREKKESFPLTVTSAQKNPTAFYLCASSINMANGNYGYTFGSGTRLTVV.

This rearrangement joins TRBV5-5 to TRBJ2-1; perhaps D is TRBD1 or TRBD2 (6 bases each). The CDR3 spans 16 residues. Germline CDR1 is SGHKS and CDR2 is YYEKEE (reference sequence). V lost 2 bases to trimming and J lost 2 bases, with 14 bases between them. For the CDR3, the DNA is TGTGCCAGCAGCTTTAGGGGGGACTGGACCTACAATGAGCAGTTCTTC. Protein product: CASSFRGDWTYNEQFF.

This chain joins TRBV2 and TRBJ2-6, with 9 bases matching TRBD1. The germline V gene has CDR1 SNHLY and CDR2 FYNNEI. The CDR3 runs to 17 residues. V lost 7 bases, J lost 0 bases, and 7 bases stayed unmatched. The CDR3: CASNGQGFFSGANVLTF. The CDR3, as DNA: TGTGCCAGCAACGGACAGGGGTTTTTCTCTGGGGCCAACGTCCTGACTTTC.

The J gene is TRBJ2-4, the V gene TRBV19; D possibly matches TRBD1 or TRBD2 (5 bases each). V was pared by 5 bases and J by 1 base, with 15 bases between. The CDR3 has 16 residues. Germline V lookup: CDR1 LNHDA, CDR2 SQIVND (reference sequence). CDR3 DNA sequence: TGTGCCAGTAGTTCTGGGGGATTTGGGGCCAAAAACATTCAGTACTTC. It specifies CASSSGGFGAKNIQYF.

CDR3 in amino acids: CATSRARDRTYEQYF. The CDR3 DNA follows: TGTGCCACCAGCAGAGCACGTGACAGGACCTACGAGCAGTACTTC. The chain carries TRBV15 and TRBJ2-7; TRBD1 might be the D (6 bases). This CDR3 has 15 residues. Germline V CDR1 and CDR2: LNHNV, YYDKDF (reference sequence). The germline V and J ends were trimmed by 1 base and 2 bases, with 12 bases remaining between them.

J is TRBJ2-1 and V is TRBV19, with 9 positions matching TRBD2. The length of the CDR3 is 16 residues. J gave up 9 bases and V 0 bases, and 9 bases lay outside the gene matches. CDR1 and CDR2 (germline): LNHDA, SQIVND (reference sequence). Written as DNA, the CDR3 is TGTGCCAGTAGTATAGATTTTAGCGGGAGAACGGGTGAGCAGTTCTTC. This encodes CASSIDFSGRTGEQFF.

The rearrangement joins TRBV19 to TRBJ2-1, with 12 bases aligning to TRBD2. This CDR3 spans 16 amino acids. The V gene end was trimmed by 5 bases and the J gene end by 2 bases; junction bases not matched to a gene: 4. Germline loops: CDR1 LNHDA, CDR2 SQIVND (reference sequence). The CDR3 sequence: CASSQRLAGAYNEQFF. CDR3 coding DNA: TGTGCCAGTAGTCAACGACTAGCGGGAGCCTACAATGAGCAGTTCTTC.

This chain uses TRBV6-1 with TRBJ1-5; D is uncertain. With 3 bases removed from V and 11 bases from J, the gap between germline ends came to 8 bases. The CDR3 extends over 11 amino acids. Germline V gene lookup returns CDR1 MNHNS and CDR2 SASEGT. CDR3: CASSDLPTQHF. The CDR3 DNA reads TGTGCCAGCAGTGACTTACCGACCCAGCATTTT.

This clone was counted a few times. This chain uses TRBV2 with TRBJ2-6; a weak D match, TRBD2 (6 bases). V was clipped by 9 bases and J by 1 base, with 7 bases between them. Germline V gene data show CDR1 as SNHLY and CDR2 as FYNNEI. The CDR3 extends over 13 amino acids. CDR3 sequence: CARRGSGANVLTF. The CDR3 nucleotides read TGTGCCAGGCGGGGATCTGGGGCCAACGTCCTGACTTTC.

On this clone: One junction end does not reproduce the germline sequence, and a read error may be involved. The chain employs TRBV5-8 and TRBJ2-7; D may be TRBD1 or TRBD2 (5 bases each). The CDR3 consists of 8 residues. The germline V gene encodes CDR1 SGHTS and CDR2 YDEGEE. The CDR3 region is CASSRGRF. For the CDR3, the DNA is TGTGCCAGCAGCCGGGGACGTTTC. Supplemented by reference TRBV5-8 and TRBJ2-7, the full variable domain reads EAGVTQSPTHLIKTRGQQATLRCSPISGHTSVYWYQQALGLGLQFLLWYDEGEERNRGNFPPRFSGRQFPNYSSELNVNALELEDSALYLCASSRGRFGPGTRLTVT.

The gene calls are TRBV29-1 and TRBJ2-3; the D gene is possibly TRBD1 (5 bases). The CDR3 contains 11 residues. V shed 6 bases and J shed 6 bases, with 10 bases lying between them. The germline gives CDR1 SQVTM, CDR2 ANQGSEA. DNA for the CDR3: TGCAGCGTGCCCAGGGCCGATACGCAGTATTTT. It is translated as CSVPRADTQYF.

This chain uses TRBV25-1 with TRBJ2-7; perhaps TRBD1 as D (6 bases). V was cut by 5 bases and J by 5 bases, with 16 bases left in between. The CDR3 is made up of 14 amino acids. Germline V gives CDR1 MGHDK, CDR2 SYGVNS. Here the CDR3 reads CASSPLGGGHEQYF. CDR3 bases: TGTGCCAGCAGTCCCCTAGGTGGGGGCCACGAGCAGTACTTC.

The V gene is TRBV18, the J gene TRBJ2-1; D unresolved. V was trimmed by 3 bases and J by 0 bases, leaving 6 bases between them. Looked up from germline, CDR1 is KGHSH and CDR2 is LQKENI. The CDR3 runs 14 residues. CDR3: CASSPASSYNEQFF. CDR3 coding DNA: TGTGCCAGCTCACCGGCTAGCTCCTACAATGAGCAGTTCTTC.

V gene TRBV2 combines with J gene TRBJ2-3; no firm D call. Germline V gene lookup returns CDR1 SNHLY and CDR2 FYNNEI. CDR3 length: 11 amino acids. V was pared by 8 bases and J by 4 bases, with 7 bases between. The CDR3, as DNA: TGTGCCAGCGCATTCTCAGATACGCAGTATTTT. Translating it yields CASAFSDTQYF.

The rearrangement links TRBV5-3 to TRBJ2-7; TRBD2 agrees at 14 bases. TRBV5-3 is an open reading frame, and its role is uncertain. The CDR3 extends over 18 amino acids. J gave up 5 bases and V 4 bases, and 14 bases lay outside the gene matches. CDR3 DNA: TGTGCCAGAAGCATCAGACTAGCGGGAGGGCCTGATTTCCACGAGCAGTACTTC. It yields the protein CARSIRLAGGPDFHEQYF.

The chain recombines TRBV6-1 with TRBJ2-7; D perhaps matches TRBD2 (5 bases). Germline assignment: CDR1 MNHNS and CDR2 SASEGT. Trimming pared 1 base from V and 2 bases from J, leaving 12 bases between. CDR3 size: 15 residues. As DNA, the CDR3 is TGTGCCAGCAGTGAAGGTAGGAGGAACGCCTACGAGCAGTACTTC. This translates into CASSEGRRNAYEQYF.

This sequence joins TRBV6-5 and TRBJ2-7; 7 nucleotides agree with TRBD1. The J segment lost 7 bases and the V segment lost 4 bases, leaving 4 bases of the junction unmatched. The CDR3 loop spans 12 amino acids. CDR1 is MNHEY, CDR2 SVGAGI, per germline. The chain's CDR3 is CASSFTQGEQYF. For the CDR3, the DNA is TGTGCCAGCAGTTTCACACAGGGGGAGCAGTACTTC.

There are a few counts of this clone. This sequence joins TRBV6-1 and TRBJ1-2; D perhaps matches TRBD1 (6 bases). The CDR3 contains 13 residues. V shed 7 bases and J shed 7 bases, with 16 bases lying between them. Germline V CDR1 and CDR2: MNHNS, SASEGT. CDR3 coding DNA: TGTGCCAGCACCGGTACAGGGCTCCCTGGCTACACCTTC. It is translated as CASTGTGLPGYTF.

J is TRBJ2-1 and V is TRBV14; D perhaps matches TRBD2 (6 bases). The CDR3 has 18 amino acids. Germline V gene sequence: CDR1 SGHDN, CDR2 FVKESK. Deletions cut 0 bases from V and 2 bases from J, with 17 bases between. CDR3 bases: TGTGCCAGCAGCCAAGAATTCGTCTCAGCGGGTCCCTACAATGAGCAGTTCTTC. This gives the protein CASSQEFVSAGPYNEQFF.

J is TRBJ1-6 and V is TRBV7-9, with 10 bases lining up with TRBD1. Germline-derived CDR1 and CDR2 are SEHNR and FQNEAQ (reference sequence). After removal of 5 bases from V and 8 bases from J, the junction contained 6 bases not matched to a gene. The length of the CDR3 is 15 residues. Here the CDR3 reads CASSRLGQGYSPLHF. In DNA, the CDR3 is TGTGCCAGCAGCCGGCTGGGACAGGGGTATTCACCCCTCCACTTT.

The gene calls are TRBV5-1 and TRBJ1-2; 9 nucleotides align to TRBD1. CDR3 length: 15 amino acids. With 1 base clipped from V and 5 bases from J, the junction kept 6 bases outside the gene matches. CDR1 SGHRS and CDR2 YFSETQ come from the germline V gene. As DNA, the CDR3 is TGCGCCAGCAGCTTGTCATCCGGGACAGGGTATGGCTACACCTTC. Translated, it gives CASSLSSGTGYGYTF.

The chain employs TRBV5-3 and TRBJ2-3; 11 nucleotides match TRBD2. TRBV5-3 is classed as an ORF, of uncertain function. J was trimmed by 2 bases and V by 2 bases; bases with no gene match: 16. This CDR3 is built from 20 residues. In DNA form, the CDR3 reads TGTGCCAGAAGCTTCCGGGTAGCGGGAGGGCCTTATAGACACACAGATACGCAGTATTTT. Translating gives CARSFRVAGGPYRHTDTQYF.

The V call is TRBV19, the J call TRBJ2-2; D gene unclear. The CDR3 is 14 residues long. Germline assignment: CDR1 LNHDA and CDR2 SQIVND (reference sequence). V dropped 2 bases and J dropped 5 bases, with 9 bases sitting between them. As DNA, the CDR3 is TGTGCCAGTAGTATATTAAAGGATACCGGGGAGCTGTTTTTT. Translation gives CASSILKDTGELFF.